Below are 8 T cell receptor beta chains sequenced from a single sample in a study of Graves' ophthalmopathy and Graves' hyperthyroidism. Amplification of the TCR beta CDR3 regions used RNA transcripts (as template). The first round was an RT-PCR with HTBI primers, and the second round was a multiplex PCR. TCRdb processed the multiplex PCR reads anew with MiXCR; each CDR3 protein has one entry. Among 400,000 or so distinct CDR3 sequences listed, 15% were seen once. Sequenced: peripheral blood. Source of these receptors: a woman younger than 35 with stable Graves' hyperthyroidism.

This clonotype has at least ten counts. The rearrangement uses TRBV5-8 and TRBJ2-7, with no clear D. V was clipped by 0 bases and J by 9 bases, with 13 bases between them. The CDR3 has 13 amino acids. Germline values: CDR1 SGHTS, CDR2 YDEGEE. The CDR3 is CASSLAPLMRQYF. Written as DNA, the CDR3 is TGTGCCAGCAGCTTGGCCCCTTTGATGCGGCAGTACTTC.

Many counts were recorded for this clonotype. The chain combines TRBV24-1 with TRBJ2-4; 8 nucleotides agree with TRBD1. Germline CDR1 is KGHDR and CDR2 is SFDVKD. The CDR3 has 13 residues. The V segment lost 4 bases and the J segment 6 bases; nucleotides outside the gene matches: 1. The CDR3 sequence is CATSETGVNIQYF. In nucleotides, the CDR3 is TGTGCCACCAGTGAGACAGGGGTAAACATTCAGTACTTC.

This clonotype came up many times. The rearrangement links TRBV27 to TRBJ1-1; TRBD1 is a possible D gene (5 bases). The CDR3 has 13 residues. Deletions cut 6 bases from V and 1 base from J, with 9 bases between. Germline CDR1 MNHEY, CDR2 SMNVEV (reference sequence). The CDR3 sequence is CASSHGANTEAFF. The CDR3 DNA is TGTGCCAGCAGCCACGGGGCGAACACTGAAGCTTTCTTT.

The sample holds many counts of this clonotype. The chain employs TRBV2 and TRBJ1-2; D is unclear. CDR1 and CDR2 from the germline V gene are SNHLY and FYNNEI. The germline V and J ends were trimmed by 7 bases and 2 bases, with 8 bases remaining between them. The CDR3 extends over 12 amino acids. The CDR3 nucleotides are TGTGCCAGCAACCCACAAAACTATGGCTACACCTTC. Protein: CASNPQNYGYTF. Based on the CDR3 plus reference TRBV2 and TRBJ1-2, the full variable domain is EPEVTQTPSHQVTQMGQEVILRCVPISNHLYFYWYRQILGQKVEFLVSFYNNEISEKSEIFDDQFSVERPDGSNFTLKIRSTKLEDSAMYFCASNPQNYGYTFGSGTRLTVV.

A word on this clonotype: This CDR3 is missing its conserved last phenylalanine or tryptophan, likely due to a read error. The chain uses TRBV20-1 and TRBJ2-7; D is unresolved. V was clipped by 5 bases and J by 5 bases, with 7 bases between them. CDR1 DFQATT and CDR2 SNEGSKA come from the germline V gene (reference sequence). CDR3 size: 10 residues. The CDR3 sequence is CSALGHEQYY. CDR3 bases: TGCAGTGCTCTTGGACACGAGCAGTACTAC.

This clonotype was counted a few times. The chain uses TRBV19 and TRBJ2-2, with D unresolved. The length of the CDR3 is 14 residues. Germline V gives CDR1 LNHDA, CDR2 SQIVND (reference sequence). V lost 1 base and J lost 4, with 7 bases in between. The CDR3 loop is CASSIGRSTGELFF. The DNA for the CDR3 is TGTGCCAGTAGTATAGGCCGGAGCACCGGGGAGCTGTTTTTT.

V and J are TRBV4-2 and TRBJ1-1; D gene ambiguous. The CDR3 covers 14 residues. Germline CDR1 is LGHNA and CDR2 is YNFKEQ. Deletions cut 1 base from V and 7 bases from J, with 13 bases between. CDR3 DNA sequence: TGTGCCAGCAGCCAAGCTTTGTCCCTCGGTGAAGCTTTCTTT. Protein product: CASSQALSLGEAFF.

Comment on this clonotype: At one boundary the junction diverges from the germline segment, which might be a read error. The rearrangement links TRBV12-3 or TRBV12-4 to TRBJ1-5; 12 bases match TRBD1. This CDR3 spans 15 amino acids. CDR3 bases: TGTGCCGGCAGTTTAAAGGGACAGGGGGCTCAGCCCCAGCGTTTT. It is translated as CAGSLKGQGAQPQRF.